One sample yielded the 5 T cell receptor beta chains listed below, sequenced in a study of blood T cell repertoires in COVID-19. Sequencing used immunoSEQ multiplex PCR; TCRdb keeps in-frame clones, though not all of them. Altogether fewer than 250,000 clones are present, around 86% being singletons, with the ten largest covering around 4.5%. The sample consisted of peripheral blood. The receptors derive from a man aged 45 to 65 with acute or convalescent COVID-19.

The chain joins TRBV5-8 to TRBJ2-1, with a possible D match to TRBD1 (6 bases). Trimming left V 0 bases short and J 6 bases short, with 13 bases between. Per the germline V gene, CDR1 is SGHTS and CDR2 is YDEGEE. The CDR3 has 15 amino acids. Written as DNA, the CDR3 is TGTGCCAGCAGCTTGGGGACAGCCCGACTCAATGAGCAGTTCTTC. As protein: CASSLGTARLNEQFF.

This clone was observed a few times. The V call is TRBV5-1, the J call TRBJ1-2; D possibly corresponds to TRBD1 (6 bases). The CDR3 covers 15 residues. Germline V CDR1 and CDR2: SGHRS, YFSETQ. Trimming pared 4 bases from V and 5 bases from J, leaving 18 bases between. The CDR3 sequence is CASSPGQIIIYGYTF. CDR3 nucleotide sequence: TGCGCCAGCAGCCCCGGACAGATAATAATTTATGGCTACACCTTC. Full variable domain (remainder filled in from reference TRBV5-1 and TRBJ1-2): KAGVTQTPRYLIKTRGQQVTLSCSPISGHRSVSWYQQTPGQGLQFLFEYFSETQRNKGNFPGRFSGRQFSNSRSEMNVSTLELGDSALYLCASSPGQIIIYGYTFGSGTRLTVV.

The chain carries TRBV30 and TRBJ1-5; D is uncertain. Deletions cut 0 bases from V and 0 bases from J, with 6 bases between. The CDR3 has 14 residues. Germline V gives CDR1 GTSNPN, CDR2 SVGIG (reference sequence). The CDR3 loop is CAWSVSLSNQPQHF. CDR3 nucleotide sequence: TGTGCCTGGAGTGTTAGTCTTAGCAATCAGCCCCAGCATTTT.

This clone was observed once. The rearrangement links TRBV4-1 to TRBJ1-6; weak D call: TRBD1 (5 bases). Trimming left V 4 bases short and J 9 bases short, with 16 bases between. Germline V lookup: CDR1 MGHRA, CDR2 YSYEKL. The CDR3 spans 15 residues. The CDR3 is CASSLPPRGSSPLHF. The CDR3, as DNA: TGCGCCAGCAGCCTTCCCCCCCGGGGGAGTTCACCCCTCCACTTT.

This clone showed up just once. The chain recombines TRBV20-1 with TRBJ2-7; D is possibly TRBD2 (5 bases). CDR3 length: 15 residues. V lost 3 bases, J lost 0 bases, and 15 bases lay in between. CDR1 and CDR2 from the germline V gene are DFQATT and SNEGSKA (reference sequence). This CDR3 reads CSASRSAASSYEQYF. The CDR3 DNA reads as TGCAGTGCTAGTAGGTCAGCGGCCAGCTCCTACGAGCAGTACTTC.